These 4 T cell receptor beta chains came from one sample sequenced in a study of CD4 T cells in relation to SARS-CoV-2 and coronaviruses. Clones were read by immunoSEQ multiplex PCR, and TCRdb kept only the in-frame ones, dropping some. The table lists some 20,000 clones, over 70% of them singletons. Unexposed donor CD4+ T cells date from 2011-2018, before the COVID-19 pandemic. After less than 11 days of culture, CD4+ T cells were isolated. Their recognized antigens are unknown. Material: CD4+ T cells from PBMCs, cultured in vitro. The source is a human donor in good health.

The J gene is TRBJ1-1, the V gene TRBV5-1; the match to TRBD1 covers 7 bases. Germline V gene lookup returns CDR1 SGHRS and CDR2 YFSETQ. The CDR3 is 18 residues long. J was trimmed by 6 bases and V by 0 bases; bases with no gene match: 17. CDR3 in DNA: TGCGCCAGCAGCTTGGAACCCCAGACAGGGCGGCTTTTCTCTGAAGCTTTCTTT. It encodes CASSLEPQTGRLFSEAFF.

The chain joins TRBV6-5 to TRBJ2-7; D is possibly TRBD1 (5 bases). CDR3 length equals 15 residues. V was shortened by 6 bases and J by 5 bases, with 20 bases between the two germline ends. Germline V lookup: CDR1 MNHEY, CDR2 SVGAGI. The CDR3 loop is CASSPGGAARNEQYF. DNA of the CDR3: TGTGCCAGCAGCCCGGGTGGGGCGGCTCGGAACGAGCAGTACTTC.

This clone is a singleton in its sample. The chain is built from TRBV5-1 and TRBJ2-1; 7 positions agree with TRBD2. The CDR3 runs 15 residues. Germline assignment: CDR1 SGHRS and CDR2 YFSETQ. Trimming cost V 7 bases and J 6 bases; bases outside gene matches: 13. The DNA of the CDR3 is TGCGCCAGCTCCCCCTCGCGGGAGACGCTCAATGAGCAGTTCTTC. Translation: CASSPSRETLNEQFF.

The chain carries TRBV4-1 and TRBJ2-3, with 11 bases fitting TRBD2. Germline CDR1 is MGHRA and CDR2 is YSYEKL. CDR3 size: 20 residues. The trim removed 1 base at V and 0 bases at J, leaving 12 bases unmatched. CDR3 amino acids: CASSQASLAGGLDSTDTQYF. For the CDR3, the DNA is TGCGCCAGCAGCCAAGCCTCTCTAGCGGGAGGCCTAGACAGCACAGATACGCAGTATTTT.